Many counts were recorded for the clone carrying this T cell receptor (beta chain). What it recognizes is unknown. TCRdb re-derived calls from the reads in MiXCR, one entry per CDR3 protein. The sample has 300,000 to 400,000 distinct CDR3 sequences, around a quarter seen once. This sample was taken from a study of T cell repertoires in cytomegalovirus infection. The study's findings and limits: Within the response measured ex vivo, HLA-C-restricted CMV-specific TCR beta clonotypes were dominant.

Germline values: CDR1 SGHVS, CDR2 FQNEAQ. The CDR3 is 16 residues long. The V and J ends lost 2 bases and 4 bases, in that order; junction bases with no gene match: 7. The rearrangement uses TRBV7-8 and TRBJ1-5; 8 nucleotides match TRBD1. The receptor was derived from a human donor in good health (CMV status not recorded). Some clones in this sample may be carry-over from other donors' samples. Sequenced material: cultured PBMCs, taken from culture after CMV antigen stimulation. DNA for the CDR3: TGTGCCAGCAGCTTACTAAACGACAGGGGTAATCAGCCCCAGCATTTT. It is translated as CASSLLNDRGNQPQHF.